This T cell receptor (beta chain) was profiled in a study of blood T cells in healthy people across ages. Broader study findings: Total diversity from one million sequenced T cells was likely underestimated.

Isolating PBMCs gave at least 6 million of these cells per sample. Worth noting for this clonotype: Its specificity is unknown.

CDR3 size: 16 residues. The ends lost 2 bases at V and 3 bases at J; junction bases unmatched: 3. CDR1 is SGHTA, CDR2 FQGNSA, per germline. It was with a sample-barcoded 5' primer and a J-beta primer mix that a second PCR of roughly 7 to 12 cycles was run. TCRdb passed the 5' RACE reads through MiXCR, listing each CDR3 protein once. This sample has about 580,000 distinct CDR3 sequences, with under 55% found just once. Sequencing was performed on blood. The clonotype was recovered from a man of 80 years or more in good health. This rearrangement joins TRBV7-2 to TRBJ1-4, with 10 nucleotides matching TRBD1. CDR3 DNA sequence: TGTGCCAGCAGCTTACGACAGGGGGCCTCTAATGAAAAACTGTTTTTT. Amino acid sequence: CASSLRQGASNEKLFF.